Listed here are 27 T cell receptor beta chains from one sample, sequenced in a study of beta chain features in type 1 diabetes. Study results and caveats: Type 1 diabetes patients had moderately but significantly shorter TCRB CDR3s in all four CD4+ subsets.

Reverse transcription of all isolated RNA meant that expressed TCRB transcripts were sequenced. Some clones are missing from TCRdb's copy, which holds only in-frame ones; the method was immunoSEQ multiplex PCR. The sample holds about 160,000 clones; 9% to 10% are singletons and the top ten take about 0.75%. Their antigens remain unidentified. What was sequenced was central memory CD4+ T cells from blood. These TCRs come from a woman aged 25 to 39 with type 1 diabetes.

This chain uses TRBV6-1 with TRBJ2-6, with 7 bases lining up with TRBD1. The CDR3 loop spans 14 amino acids. Germline V gives CDR1 MNHNS, CDR2 SASEGT. Unmatched junction bases numbered 1, after V lost 6 bases and J lost 2 bases. The CDR3 sequence: CASRTGTGANVLTF. CDR3 coding DNA: TGTGCCAGCAGGACAGGGACTGGGGCCAACGTCCTGACTTTC.

The chain joins TRBV28 to TRBJ2-1; TRBD2 matches at 7 bases. The CDR3 is made up of 13 amino acids. With 5 bases clipped from V and 9 bases from J, the junction kept 7 bases outside the gene matches. Germline V gives CDR1 MDHEN, CDR2 SYDVKM. This chain's CDR3 is CASSPPGGFEQFF. The DNA for the CDR3 is TGTGCCAGCAGTCCCCCGGGGGGATTTGAGCAGTTCTTC.

In this sample, this clone turned up a few times. The chain employs TRBV5-1 and TRBJ1-5; D unclear. The CDR3 is 13 residues long. Trimming shortened V by 0 bases and J by 5 bases, and 6 bases separated the two germline ends. Germline CDR1 is SGHRS and CDR2 is YFSETQ. Written as DNA, the CDR3 is TGCGCCAGCAGCTTGGCCACAGATCAGCCCCAGCATTTT. Its protein product is CASSLATDQPQHF. The full variable domain, in which reference TRBV5-1 and TRBJ1-5 provide the parts outside the CDR3, is KAGVTQTPRYLIKTRGQQVTLSCSPISGHRSVSWYQQTPGQGLQFLFEYFSETQRNKGNFPGRFSGRQFSNSRSEMNVSTLELGDSALYLCASSLATDQPQHFGDGTRLSIL.

In its sample, this clone was seen many times. The chain carries TRBV19 and TRBJ2-5; D is unresolved. The germline V gene has CDR1 LNHDA and CDR2 SQIVND (reference sequence). Trimming took off 3 bases at V and 5 bases at J, with 4 bases between the two ends. This CDR3 region has 11 residues. The CDR3 DNA reads TGTGCCAGTAGTATCCGGGAGACCCAGTACTTC. Residues: CASSIRETQYF.

This clone was seen a few times. This chain joins TRBV6-6 and TRBJ1-1, with D uncertain. In germline, CDR1 is MNHNY, CDR2 SVGAGI (reference sequence). The germline V and J ends were trimmed by 6 bases and 1 base, with 9 bases remaining between them. The CDR3 contains 13 residues. The DNA for the CDR3 is TGTGCCAGCAGCCCTATAGAGAACACTGAAGCTTTCTTT. Its protein product is CASSPIENTEAFF.

Many counts were recorded for this clone. The chain couples TRBV5-1 to TRBJ2-1; perhaps TRBD2 as D (5 bases). Germline lookup yields CDR1 SGHRS and CDR2 YFSETQ. This CDR3 contains 13 residues. Trimming took off 5 bases at V and 2 bases at J, with 8 bases between the two ends. As DNA, the CDR3 is TGCGCCAGCAGAAGGGAGACCTACAATGAGCAGTTCTTC. Its protein is CASRRETYNEQFF.

This clone occurred a few times. V is TRBV18 and J is TRBJ1-5; 7 nucleotides align to TRBD1. In germline, CDR1 is KGHSH, CDR2 LQKENI. With V trimmed by 3 bases and J by 3 bases, 5 bases remained unmatched. CDR3 length: 15 amino acids. The CDR3 region has the DNA TGTGCCAGCTCACCCGGGACAGAGCCCAATCAGCCCCAGCATTTT. Residues: CASSPGTEPNQPQHF.

The sample holds a few counts of this clone. The rearrangement joins TRBV7-3 to TRBJ2-1; perhaps TRBD2 as D (5 bases). The CDR3 covers 13 residues. Germline V gene sequence: CDR1 SGHTA, CDR2 FQGTGA. The germline V and J ends were trimmed by 1 base and 9 bases, with 10 bases remaining between them. Here the CDR3 DNA reads TGTGCCAGCAGCTTAATGGGAGTCGGTGAGCAGTTCTTC. Translating gives CASSLMGVGEQFF.

This clone was counted ten times or more. The chain couples TRBV9 to TRBJ1-2; no firm D call. The CDR3 spans 15 residues. The germline gives CDR1 SGDLS, CDR2 YYNGEE. The germline V and J ends were trimmed by 0 bases and 0 bases, with 9 bases remaining between them. DNA for the CDR3: TGTGCCAGCAGCGTAGCGCCGGGAGCTAACTATGGCTACACCTTC. Amino acid sequence: CASSVAPGANYGYTF.

This clone was picked up a small number of times. The chain uses TRBV18 and TRBJ2-1; TRBD2 is a possible D gene (5 bases). Germline assignment: CDR1 KGHSH and CDR2 LQKENI. The CDR3 totals 13 residues. The V end was cut by 2 bases, the J end by 12 bases, with 14 bases between. The CDR3 region has the DNA TGTGCCAGCTCACCAACGCGACGGGAAGGGCAGTTCTTC. Amino acid sequence: CASSPTRREGQFF.

V and J are TRBV25-1 and TRBJ2-1; 7 bases map to TRBD1. Germline CDR1 and CDR2: MGHDK and SYGVNS. The ends lost 6 bases at V and 4 bases at J; junction bases unmatched: 6. The CDR3 runs to 14 residues. CDR3 protein: CASSQNRGYNEQFF. CDR3 nucleotide sequence: TGTGCCAGCAGCCAAAACAGGGGTTACAATGAGCAGTTCTTC.

This clone was seen a few times. The chain links TRBV6-6 to TRBJ2-7; TRBD2 aligns across 14 bases. The germline V gene has CDR1 MNHNY and CDR2 SVGAGI (reference sequence). The V and J ends lost 5 bases and 3 bases, in that order; junction bases with no gene match: 0. The CDR3 totals 14 residues. CDR3 nucleotides: TGTGCCAGCAGTGGGACTAGCGGGAGCTACGAGCAGTACTTC. This codes for CASSGTSGSYEQYF.

The CDR3 DNA reads TGTGCCAGCAGCTTGGTGCGGGAAAGCACAGATACGCAGTATTTT. Protein: CASSLVRESTDTQYF. The J gene is TRBJ2-3, the V gene TRBV5-4, with a possible D match to TRBD2 (6 bases). V was trimmed by 0 bases and J by 0 bases, leaving 8 bases between them. Germline V gene data show CDR1 as SGHNT and CDR2 as YYREEE (reference sequence). The length of the CDR3 is 15 residues. Looking up the rest from reference TRBV5-4 and TRBJ2-3 gives the full variable domain: ETGVTQSPTHLIKTRGQQVTLRCSSQSGHNTVSWYQQALGQGPQFIFQYYREEENGRGNFPPRFSGLQFPNYSSELNVNALELDDSALYLCASSLVRESTDTQYFGPGTRLTVL.

This clone was seen a few times. This sequence joins TRBV7-2 and TRBJ2-1; TRBD2 might be the D (5 bases). V gave up 4 bases and J gave up 9 bases, with 13 bases separating them. This CDR3 comprises 13 residues. Germline lookup yields CDR1 SGHTA and CDR2 FQGNSA. CDR3 loop: CASSSDYSGEQFF. The CDR3 DNA reads TGTGCCAGCAGCTCCGACTATTCCGGTGAGCAGTTCTTC.

This clone was counted between two and nine times. The chain couples TRBV7-9 to TRBJ1-5; TRBD1 matches 8 bases. Germline-derived CDR1 and CDR2 are SEHNR and FQNEAQ (reference sequence). V gave up 1 base and J gave up 3 bases; unmatched junction bases: 5. The CDR3 loop spans 16 amino acids. The CDR3 bases are TGTGCCAGCAGCTTAGACAGGGGGTCAAACAATCAGCCCCAGCATTTT. Encoded protein: CASSLDRGSNNQPQHF.

This chain connects TRBV27 to TRBJ2-5; D call uncertain. Germline V gene lookup returns CDR1 MNHEY and CDR2 SMNVEV (reference sequence). CDR3 size: 13 residues. Trimming removed 1 base at V and 2 bases at J, with 5 bases between. This chain's CDR3 is CASSLYGQETQYF. In nucleotides, the CDR3 is TGTGCCAGCAGTTTATACGGGCAAGAGACCCAGTACTTC.

This clone was observed a handful of times. The chain combines TRBV9 with TRBJ2-5, with 10 bases lining up with TRBD1. The CDR3 consists of 15 residues. The germline V gene has CDR1 SGDLS and CDR2 YYNGEE. V shed 4 bases, J shed 5 bases, and the junction held 8 bases outside the gene matches. CDR3 amino acids: CASSPSGQGMETQYF. For the CDR3, the DNA is TGTGCCAGCAGCCCGTCGGGACAGGGGATGGAGACCCAGTACTTC. The whole variable domain, remainder taken from reference TRBV9 and TRBJ2-5, is DSGVTQTPKHLITATGQRVTLRCSPRSGDLSVYWYQQSLDQGLQFLIQYYNGEERAKGNILERFSAQQFPDLHSELNLSSLELGDSALYFCASSPSGQGMETQYFGPGTRLLVL.

The chain has TRBV27 and TRBJ1-2; TRBD1 might be the D (6 bases). Trimming pared 3 bases from V and 8 bases from J, leaving 13 bases between. CDR3 length: 13 amino acids. Germline CDR1 and CDR2: MNHEY and SMNVEV (reference sequence). The CDR3 sequence is CASSFGQSWGYTF. The CDR3 region has the DNA TGTGCCAGCAGTTTTGGACAGTCATGGGGCTACACCTTC.

This chain uses TRBV19 with TRBJ2-6; 11 positions agree with TRBD1. The CDR3 length is 18 residues. CDR1 LNHDA and CDR2 SQIVND come from the germline V gene (reference sequence). Trimming cost V 3 bases and J 3 bases; bases outside gene matches: 7. Written as DNA, the CDR3 is TGTGCCAGTAGTATGATAGGACAGGGGGCGGGTGGGGCCAACGTCCTGACTTTC. It specifies CASSMIGQGAGGANVLTF. Variable domain in full (rest from reference TRBV19 and TRBJ2-6): DGGITQSPKYLFRKEGQNVTLSCEQNLNHDAMYWYRQDPGQGLRLIYYSQIVNDFQKGDIAEGYSVSREKKESFPLTVTSAQKNPTAFYLCASSMIGQGAGGANVLTFGAGSRLTVL.

The chain links TRBV2 to TRBJ1-4; possibly TRBD1 for D (5 bases). The V gene lost 6 bases and the J gene lost 7 bases, with 15 bases spanning the gap. CDR1 and CDR2 (germline): SNHLY, FYNNEI. This CDR3 comprises 14 residues. The CDR3 protein is CASRSWGTREKLFF. The CDR3 nucleotides are TGTGCCAGCAGGTCGTGGGGGACTCGTGAAAAACTGTTTTTT.

This clone has more than one count but fewer than ten. The chain carries TRBV4-1 and TRBJ2-1, with D possibly matching TRBD2 (6 bases). Trimming cost V 4 bases and J 4 bases, with 14 bases left between them. CDR1 is MGHRA and CDR2 is YSYEKL in the germline V gene. This CDR3 has 15 amino acids. The CDR3 region has the DNA TGCGCCAGCAGCCCGTCTGGCGGGACGTACAATGAGCAGTTCTTC. As protein: CASSPSGGTYNEQFF.

The chain uses TRBV7-9 and TRBJ1-1, with 9 nucleotides matching TRBD1. The germline CDR1 and CDR2 sequences are SEHNR and FQNEAQ (reference sequence). The V gene end was trimmed by 3 bases and the J gene end by 7 bases; junction bases not matched to a gene: 3. The length of the CDR3 is 13 residues. In DNA form, the CDR3 reads TGTGCCAGCAGCTTGGTGGGACAGGGTGAAGCTTTCTTT. Protein product: CASSLVGQGEAFF.

This rearrangement joins TRBV6-5 to TRBJ1-1; D uncertain. The V end lost 5 bases, the J end lost 3 bases, and 10 bases lay between the germline ends. The germline V gene encodes CDR1 MNHEY and CDR2 SVGAGI. This CDR3 has 13 amino acids. CDR3 DNA: TGTGCCAGCAGTGAAGACTCCTACACTGAAGCTTTCTTT. Its protein product is CASSEDSYTEAFF.

The chain is built from TRBV7-6 and TRBJ2-1; D gene ambiguous. V lost 5 bases to trimming and J lost 1 base, with 9 bases between them. The length of the CDR3 is 14 residues. Germline V gene lookup returns CDR1 SGHVS and CDR2 FNYEAQ. CDR3 coding DNA: TGTGCCAGCAGCGCCGCGGCTTCCTACAATGAGCAGTTCTTC. This translates into CASSAAASYNEQFF.

In this sample, this clone turned up a few times. The J gene is TRBJ2-3, the V gene TRBV2; 9 bases map to TRBD2. From germline, CDR1 is SNHLY and CDR2 FYNNEI. The J segment lost 2 bases and the V segment lost 5 bases, leaving 2 bases of the junction unmatched. The CDR3 extends over 14 amino acids. The CDR3 DNA reads TGTGCCAGCAGTCTGGGACTAGCCACAGATACGCAGTATTTT. This sequence encodes CASSLGLATDTQYF.

This clone was counted a few times. The chain carries TRBV9 and TRBJ1-3; D remains unclear. Trimming removed 0 bases at V and 0 bases at J, with 7 bases between. The CDR3 spans 15 residues. Germline V gene sequence: CDR1 SGDLS, CDR2 YYNGEE. The CDR3 loop reads CASSVAGFSGNTIYF. CDR3 sequence (DNA): TGTGCCAGCAGCGTAGCAGGTTTCTCTGGAAACACCATATATTTT. The full variable domain, with the rest looked up from reference TRBV9 and TRBJ1-3, is DSGVTQTPKHLITATGQRVTLRCSPRSGDLSVYWYQQSLDQGLQFLIQYYNGEERAKGNILERFSAQQFPDLHSELNLSSLELGDSALYFCASSVAGFSGNTIYFGEGSWLTVV.

The chain has TRBV10-3 and TRBJ2-5, with 7 bases matching TRBD2. With 10 bases clipped from V and 5 bases from J, the junction kept 7 bases outside the gene matches. Germline CDR1 ENHRY, CDR2 SYGVKD. This CDR3 is built from 12 residues. Here the CDR3 DNA reads TGTGCCAGCGGGAGTGGGTGGGAGACCCAGTACTTC. It translates to CASGSGWETQYF.